The TCR beta chain described here comes from a study of T cells in Graves' hyperthyroidism and ophthalmopathy. On the study more broadly: Peripheral blood was obtained at initial diagnosis, preceding any treatment. Study results and limitations: Appearing also in blood were most of the thyroid clonotypes expanded above 0.001. Ophthalmopathy was identified by the model a median around 6 months ahead of onset.

RNA transcripts provided the source from which TCR beta CDR3 regions were amplified. Researchers ran a first-round RT-PCR on the TCR CDR3 using the HTBI primer set. TCRdb itself ran the multiplex PCR reads through MiXCR, one entry per CDR3 protein. The sample shows hundreds of thousands of distinct CDR3 sequences, under 15% of them seen only once. Each ophthalmopathy patient scored at least 3 on the Clinical Activity Score and at least 4 on NOSPECS grade, with duration under 3 months. In this sample, this clonotype turned up many times. Its antigen is unknown. V lost 3 bases and J 3 bases, leaving 9 bases between the germline ends. Per germline, CDR1 SNHLY and CDR2 FYNNEI. The CDR3 is 13 residues long.

The chain employs TRBV2 and TRBJ2-7, with no clear D. The receptor's source is a man aged 18 to 30 with Graves' ophthalmopathy. Source material: blood. CDR3 sequence: CASSEARHYEQYF. The DNA for the CDR3 is TGTGCCAGCAGTGAGGCCCGCCACTACGAGCAGTACTTC.